Listed here is a single TCR beta chain. V shed 3 bases and J shed 4 bases, with 6 bases lying between them. In germline, CDR1 is LNHDA, CDR2 SQIVND (reference sequence). The CDR3 length is 12 residues. These data are taken from a study of blood T cell repertoires in COVID-19. Whole-study context: Collection of acute and convalescent COVID-19 samples took place in the United States, Italy and Spain. From T cells, B-cell-depleted T cells, or PBMCs came the material, which was cDNA or gDNA.

In the study's own analysis: Reference gene primer amplification gave estimated nucleated cell counts. TCRdb's copy holds only in-frame clones and misses some; the assay was immunoSEQ multiplex PCR. The V and J calls and the clone size are those of that table, but D and trimming were determined from the DNA. The sample carries 95,000 to 150,000 clones, about 80% recorded once. The rearrangement uses TRBV19 and TRBJ1-1; possibly TRBD1 for D (5 bases). The clonotype was recovered from a man aged 55 to 70 with active or convalescent COVID-19. The specimen was peripheral blood. The chain's CDR3 is CASSMQGTEAFF. CDR3 nucleotides: TGTGCCAGTAGTATGCAGGGCACTGAAGCTTTCTTT.